The table lists the clone carrying this TCR beta chain with a few counts. Its antigen is unidentified. This record comes from a study of beta chain features in type 1 diabetes. Whole-study findings and limits: Shorter TCRB CDR3s, moderately but significantly so, were found in Type 1 diabetes patients in all four CD4+ subsets. With patients and controls alike, PCR might favor shorter templates to an equal degree. Individuals with type 1 diabetes displayed fewer insertions and more deletions at VDJ junctions. It was among patients, rather than healthy donors, that naive, central memory and Treg TCRB repertoires appeared more similar.

The CDR3 loop spans 15 amino acids. Between the trimmed V and J ends, which lost 2 bases and 1 base, there was a span of 8 bases. The germline V gene has CDR1 WNHNN and CDR2 SYGVQD (reference sequence). As every portion of the isolated RNA was reverse transcribed, the sequencing read expressed TCRB transcripts. Profiling relied on immunoSEQ multiplex PCR, and the TCRdb table lists in-frame clones only, not all of them. The sample yields about 370,000 clones, over 8.5% seen once. The sample was central memory CD4+ T cells from blood. The chain couples TRBV10-1 to TRBJ2-2; perhaps TRBD2 as D (6 bases). This sequence originates from a young man with type 1 diabetes. This chain's CDR3 is CASSERGLNTGELFF. The CDR3 DNA reads TGCGCCAGCAGTGAGCGGGGGTTGAACACCGGGGAGCTGTTTTTT.